The following is a TCR beta chain sequence with its context. Original processing notes: Amplification from reference gene primers served as the basis for estimated nucleated cell counts. Sequenced by immunoSEQ multiplex PCR; TCRdb stores in-frame clones only, minus some. D and trimming were read from the DNA, whereas the V and J calls and clone size are those reported in that table. The sample has 140,000 or so clones; roughly 90% are singletons. These data originate in a study of blood T cell repertoires in COVID-19. The overall study: COVID-19 samples from acute and convalescent phases originated in the United States, Italy and Spain. From T cells, B-cell-depleted T cells, or PBMCs came the material, which was cDNA or gDNA.

CDR3 length: 14 residues. V was clipped by 5 bases and J by 2 bases, with 10 bases between them. Germline assignment: CDR1 MNHEY and CDR2 SVGAGI. Sample: peripheral blood. The sequence was collected from a man between 65 and 79 years old with acute or convalescent COVID-19. This chain joins TRBV6-5 and TRBJ1-5; a weak D match, TRBD1 (6 bases). CDR3 nucleotide sequence: TGTGCCAGCAGTCGCGGACAGCGCAATCAGCCCCAGCATTTT. It encodes CASSRGQRNQPQHF.